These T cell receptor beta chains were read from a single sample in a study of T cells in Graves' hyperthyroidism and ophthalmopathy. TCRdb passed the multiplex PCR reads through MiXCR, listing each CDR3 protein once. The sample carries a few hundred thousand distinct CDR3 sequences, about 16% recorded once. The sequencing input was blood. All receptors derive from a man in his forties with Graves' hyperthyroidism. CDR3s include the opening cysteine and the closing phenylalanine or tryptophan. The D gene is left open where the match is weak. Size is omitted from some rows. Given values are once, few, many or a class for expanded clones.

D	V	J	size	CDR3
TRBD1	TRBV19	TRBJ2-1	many	CATGDREAEQFF
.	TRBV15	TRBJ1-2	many	CATSRDLRGGYTF
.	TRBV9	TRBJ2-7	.	CASGSTGFYEQYF
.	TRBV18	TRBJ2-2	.	CASSPASLLSGELFF
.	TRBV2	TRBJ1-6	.	CTSSEAGPAGSPLHF
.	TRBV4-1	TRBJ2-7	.	CASSQDDSLGYEQYF
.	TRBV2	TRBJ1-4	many	CASSAGGRGKLFF
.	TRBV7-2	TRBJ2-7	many	CASSPGIYEQYF
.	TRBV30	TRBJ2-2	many	CAWTPHSTSGELFF
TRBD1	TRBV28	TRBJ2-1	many	CASRPTGGTYNEQFF
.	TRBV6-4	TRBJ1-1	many	CASSAWAGTMNTEAFF
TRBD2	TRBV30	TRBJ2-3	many	CAWSVGGWTDTQYF
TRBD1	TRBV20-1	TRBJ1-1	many	CSANVPGQGLDTEAFF
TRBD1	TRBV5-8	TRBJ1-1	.	CASRITGGTAEAFF
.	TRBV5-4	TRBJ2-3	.	CASSFPSSTDTQYF
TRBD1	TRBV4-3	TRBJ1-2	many	CASSQDPGGNYGYTF
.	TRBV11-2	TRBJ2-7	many	CASSPYRGDSYEQYF
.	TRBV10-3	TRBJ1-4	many	CAISEFRVQEGEKLFF
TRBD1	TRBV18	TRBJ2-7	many	CASSPGQGRYEQYF
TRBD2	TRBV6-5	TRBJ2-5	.	CASSWGTSGGLQETQYF
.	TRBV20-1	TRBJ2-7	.	CSASHREPYEQYF
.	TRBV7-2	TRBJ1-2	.	CASSRDGGYTF